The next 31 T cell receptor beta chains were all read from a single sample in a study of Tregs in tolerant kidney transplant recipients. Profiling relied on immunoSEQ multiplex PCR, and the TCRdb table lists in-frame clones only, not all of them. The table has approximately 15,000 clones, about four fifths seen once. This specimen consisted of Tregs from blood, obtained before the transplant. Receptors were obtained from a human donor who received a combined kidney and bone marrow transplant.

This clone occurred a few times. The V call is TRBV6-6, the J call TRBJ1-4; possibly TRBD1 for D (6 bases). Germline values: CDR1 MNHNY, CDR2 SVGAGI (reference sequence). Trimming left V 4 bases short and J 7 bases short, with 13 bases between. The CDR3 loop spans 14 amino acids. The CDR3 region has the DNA TGTGCCAGCAGTTCCCGCGGGGGCGGTGAAAAACTGTTTTTT. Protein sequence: CASSSRGGGEKLFF.

The CDR3 reads CASSSSPQGATFF. The CDR3 DNA is TGTGCCAGCAGCTCAAGCCCCCAGGGGGCTACTTTCTTT. V and J are TRBV7-9 and TRBJ1-1; TRBD1 aligns across 8 bases. The CDR3 spans 13 residues. The V and J ends lost 4 bases and 12 bases, in that order; junction bases with no gene match: 10. The V gene's germline CDR1 is SEHNR and CDR2 FQNEAQ (reference sequence).

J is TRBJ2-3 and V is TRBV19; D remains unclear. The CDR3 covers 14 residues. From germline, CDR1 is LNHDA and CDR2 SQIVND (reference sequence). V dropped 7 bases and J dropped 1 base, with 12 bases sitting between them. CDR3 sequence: CASTSTARTDTQYF. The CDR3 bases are TGTGCCAGTACTAGTACGGCGCGCACAGATACGCAGTATTTT.

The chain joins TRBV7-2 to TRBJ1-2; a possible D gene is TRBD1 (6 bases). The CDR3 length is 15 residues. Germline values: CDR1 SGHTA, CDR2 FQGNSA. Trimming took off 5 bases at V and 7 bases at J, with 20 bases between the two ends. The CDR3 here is CASSPLLQGSGGYTF. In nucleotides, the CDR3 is TGTGCCAGCAGCCCGCTTCTGCAGGGGTCTGGTGGCTACACCTTC.

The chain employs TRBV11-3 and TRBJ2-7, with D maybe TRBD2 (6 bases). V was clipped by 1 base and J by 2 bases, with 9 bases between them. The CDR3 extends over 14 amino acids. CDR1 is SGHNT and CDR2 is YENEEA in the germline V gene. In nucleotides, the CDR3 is TGTGCCAGCAGCTTAGGACTAGGACCCTACGAGCAGTACTTC. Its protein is CASSLGLGPYEQYF.

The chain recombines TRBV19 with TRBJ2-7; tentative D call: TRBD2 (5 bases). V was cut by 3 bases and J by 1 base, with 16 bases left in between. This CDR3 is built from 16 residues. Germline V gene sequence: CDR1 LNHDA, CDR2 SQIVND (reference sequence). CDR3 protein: CASSMGPGRTSYEQYF. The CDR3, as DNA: TGTGCCAGTAGTATGGGCCCCGGACGGACTTCCTACGAGCAGTACTTC.

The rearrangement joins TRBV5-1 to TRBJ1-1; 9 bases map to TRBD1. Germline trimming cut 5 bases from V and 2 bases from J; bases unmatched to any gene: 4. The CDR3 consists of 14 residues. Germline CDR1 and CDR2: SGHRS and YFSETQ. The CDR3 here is CASRDRGSNTEAFF. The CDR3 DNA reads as TGCGCCAGCAGGGACAGGGGTTCTAACACTGAAGCTTTCTTT.

The CDR3 sequence is CASSEKQGYGYTF. CDR3 DNA sequence: TGTGCCAGCAGTGAAAAACAGGGCTATGGCTACACCTTC. The chain is built from TRBV2 and TRBJ1-2; a weak D match, TRBD1 (6 bases). Per the germline V gene, CDR1 is SNHLY and CDR2 is FYNNEI. Trimming left V 2 bases short and J 4 bases short, with 8 bases between. The CDR3 has 13 amino acids.

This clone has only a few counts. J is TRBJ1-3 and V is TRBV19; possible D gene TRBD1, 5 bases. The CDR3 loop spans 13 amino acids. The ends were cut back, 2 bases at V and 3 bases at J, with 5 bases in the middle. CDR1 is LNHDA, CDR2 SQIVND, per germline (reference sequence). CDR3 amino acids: CASSIQGGNTIYF. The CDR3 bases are TGTGCCAGTAGTATACAGGGTGGAAACACCATATATTTT.

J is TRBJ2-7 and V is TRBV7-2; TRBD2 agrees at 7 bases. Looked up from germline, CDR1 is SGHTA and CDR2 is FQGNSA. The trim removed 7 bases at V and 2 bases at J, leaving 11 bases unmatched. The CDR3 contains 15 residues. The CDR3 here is CASNLGEGLAYEQYF. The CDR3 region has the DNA TGTGCCAGCAACCTCGGGGAGGGATTGGCCTACGAGCAGTACTTC.

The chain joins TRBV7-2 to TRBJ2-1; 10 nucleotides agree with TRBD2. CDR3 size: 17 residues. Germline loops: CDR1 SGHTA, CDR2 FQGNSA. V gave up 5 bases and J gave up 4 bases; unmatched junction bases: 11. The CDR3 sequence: CASSAGSGLATYNEQFF. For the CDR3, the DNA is TGTGCCAGCAGCGCGGGGTCGGGACTAGCGACTTACAATGAGCAGTTCTTC.

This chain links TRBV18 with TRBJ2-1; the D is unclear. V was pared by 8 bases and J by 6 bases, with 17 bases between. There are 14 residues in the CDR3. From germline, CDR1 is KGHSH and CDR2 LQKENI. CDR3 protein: CASRHDPPVNEQFF. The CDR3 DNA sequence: TGTGCCAGCCGACACGACCCCCCGGTCAATGAGCAGTTCTTC.

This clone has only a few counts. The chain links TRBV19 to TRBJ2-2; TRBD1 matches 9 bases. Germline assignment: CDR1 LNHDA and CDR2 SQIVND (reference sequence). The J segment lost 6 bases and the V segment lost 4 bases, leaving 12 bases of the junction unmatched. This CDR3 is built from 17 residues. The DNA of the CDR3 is TGTGCCAGTAGTAGTATCTTGGGACAGGGAACAGCCGGGGAGCTGTTTTTT. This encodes CASSSILGQGTAGELFF.

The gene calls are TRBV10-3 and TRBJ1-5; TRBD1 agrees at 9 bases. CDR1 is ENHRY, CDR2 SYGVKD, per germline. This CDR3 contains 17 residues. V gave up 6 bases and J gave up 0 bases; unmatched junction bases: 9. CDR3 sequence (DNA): TGTGCCATCAGCTTGGGGACAGGGAGTTTTAGCAATCAGCCCCAGCATTTT. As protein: CAISLGTGSFSNQPQHF.

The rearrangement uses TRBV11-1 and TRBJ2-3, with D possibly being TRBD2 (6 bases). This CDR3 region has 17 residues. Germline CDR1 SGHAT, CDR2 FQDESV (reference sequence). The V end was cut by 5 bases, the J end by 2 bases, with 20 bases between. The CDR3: CASSPHGAGNPTDTQYF. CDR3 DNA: TGTGCCAGCAGCCCCCATGGAGCGGGCAACCCCACAGATACGCAGTATTTT.

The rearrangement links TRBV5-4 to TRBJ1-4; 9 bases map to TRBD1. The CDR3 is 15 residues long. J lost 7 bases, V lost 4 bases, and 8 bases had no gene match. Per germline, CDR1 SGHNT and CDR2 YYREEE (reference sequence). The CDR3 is CASSHPGQGTEKLFF. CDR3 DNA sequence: TGTGCCAGCAGCCACCCCGGACAGGGGACTGAAAAACTGTTTTTT. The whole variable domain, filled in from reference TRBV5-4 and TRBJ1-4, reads ETGVTQSPTHLIKTRGQQVTLRCSSQSGHNTVSWYQQALGQGPQFIFQYYREEENGRGNFPPRFSGLQFPNYSSELNVNALELDDSALYLCASSHPGQGTEKLFFGSGTQLSVL.

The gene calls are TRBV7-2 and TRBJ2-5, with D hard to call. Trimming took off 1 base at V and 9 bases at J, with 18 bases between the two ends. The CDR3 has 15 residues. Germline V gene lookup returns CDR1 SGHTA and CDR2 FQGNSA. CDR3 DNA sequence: TGTGCCAGCAGCTTAGTTCGCCAGTTAGCACAAGCCCAGTACTTC. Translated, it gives CASSLVRQLAQAQYF.

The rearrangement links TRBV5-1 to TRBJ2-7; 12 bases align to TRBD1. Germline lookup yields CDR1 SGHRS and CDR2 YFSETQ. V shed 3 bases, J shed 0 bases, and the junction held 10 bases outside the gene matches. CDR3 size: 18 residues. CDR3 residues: CASSSTPGQGAYSYEQYF. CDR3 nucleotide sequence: TGCGCCAGCAGCTCTACACCGGGACAGGGGGCCTACTCCTACGAGCAGTACTTC.

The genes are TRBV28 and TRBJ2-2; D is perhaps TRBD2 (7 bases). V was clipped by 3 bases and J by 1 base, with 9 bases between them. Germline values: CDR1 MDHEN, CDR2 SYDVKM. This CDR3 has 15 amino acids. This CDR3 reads CASSLGGGNTGELFF. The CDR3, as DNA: TGTGCCAGCAGTTTGGGAGGGGGGAACACCGGGGAGCTGTTTTTT.

This chain's CDR3 is CASSFAGRNTEAFF. CDR3 coding DNA: TGTGCCAGCAGTTTTGCAGGGCGGAACACTGAAGCTTTCTTT. This chain joins TRBV6-5 and TRBJ1-1; D may be TRBD1 (5 bases). Germline-derived CDR1 and CDR2 are MNHEY and SVGAGI. This CDR3 spans 14 amino acids. V lost 4 bases, J lost 1 base, and 10 bases lay in between.

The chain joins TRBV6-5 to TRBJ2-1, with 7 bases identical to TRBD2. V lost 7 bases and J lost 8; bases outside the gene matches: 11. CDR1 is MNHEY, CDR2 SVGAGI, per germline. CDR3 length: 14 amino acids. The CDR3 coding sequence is TGTGCCAGCACCCGGGGCGGGAGTGGCCATGAGCAGTTCTTC. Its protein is CASTRGGSGHEQFF.

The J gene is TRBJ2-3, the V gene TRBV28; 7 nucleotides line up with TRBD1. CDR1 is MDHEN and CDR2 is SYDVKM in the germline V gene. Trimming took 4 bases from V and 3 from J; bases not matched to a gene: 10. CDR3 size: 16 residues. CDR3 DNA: TGTGCCAGCAGTTCCCGGCAACAGGGGAAGACAGATACGCAGTATTTT. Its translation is CASSSRQQGKTDTQYF. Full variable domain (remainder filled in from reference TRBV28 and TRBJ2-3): DVKVTQSSRYLVKRTGEKVFLECVQDMDHENMFWYRQDPGLGLRLIYFSYDVKMKEKGDIPEGYSVSREKKERFSLILESASTNQTSMYLCASSSRQQGKTDTQYFGPGTRLTVL.

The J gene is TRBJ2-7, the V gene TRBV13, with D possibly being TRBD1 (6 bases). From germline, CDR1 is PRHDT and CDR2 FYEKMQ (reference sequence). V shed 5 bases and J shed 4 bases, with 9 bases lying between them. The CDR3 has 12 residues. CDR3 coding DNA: TGTGCCAGCAGCAGTACAGGGTACGAGCAGTACTTC. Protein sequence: CASSSTGYEQYF. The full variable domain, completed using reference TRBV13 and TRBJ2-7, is AAGVIQSPRHLIKEKRETATLKCYPIPRHDTVYWYQQGPGQDPQFLISFYEKMQSDKGSIPDRFSAQQFSDYHSELNMSSLELGDSALYFCASSSTGYEQYFGPGTRLTVT.

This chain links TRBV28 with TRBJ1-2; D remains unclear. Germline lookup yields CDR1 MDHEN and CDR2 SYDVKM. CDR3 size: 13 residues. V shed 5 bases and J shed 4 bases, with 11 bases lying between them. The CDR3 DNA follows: TGTGCCAGCAGTGAACAGAGTTCCTATGGCTACACCTTC. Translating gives CASSEQSSYGYTF.

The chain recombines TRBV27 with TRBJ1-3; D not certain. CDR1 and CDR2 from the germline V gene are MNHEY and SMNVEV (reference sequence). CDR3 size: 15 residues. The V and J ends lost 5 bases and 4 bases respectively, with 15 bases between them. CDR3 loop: CASSALGSEGNTIYF. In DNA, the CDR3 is TGTGCCAGCAGTGCCCTGGGCAGTGAAGGAAACACCATATATTTT.

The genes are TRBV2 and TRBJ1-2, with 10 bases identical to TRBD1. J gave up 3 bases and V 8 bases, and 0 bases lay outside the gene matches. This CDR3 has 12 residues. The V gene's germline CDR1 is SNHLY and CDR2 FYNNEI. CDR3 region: CASDRGHYGYTF. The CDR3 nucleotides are TGTGCCAGCGACAGGGGGCACTATGGCTACACCTTC.

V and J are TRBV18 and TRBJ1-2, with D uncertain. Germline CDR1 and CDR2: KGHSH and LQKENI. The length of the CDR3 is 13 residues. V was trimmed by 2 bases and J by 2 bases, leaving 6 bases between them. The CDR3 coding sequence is TGTGCCAGCTCACCAGGGGAGAACTATGGCTACACCTTC. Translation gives CASSPGENYGYTF.

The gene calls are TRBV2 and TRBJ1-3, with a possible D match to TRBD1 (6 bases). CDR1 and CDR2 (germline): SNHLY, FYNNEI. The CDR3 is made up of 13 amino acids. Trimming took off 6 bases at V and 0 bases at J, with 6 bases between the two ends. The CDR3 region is CASSRGSGNTIYF. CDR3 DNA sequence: TGTGCCAGCAGCAGGGGCTCTGGAAACACCATATATTTT.

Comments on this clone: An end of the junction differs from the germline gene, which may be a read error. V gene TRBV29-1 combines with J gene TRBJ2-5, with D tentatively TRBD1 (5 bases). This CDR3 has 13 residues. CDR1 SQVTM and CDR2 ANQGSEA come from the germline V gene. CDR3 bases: TGCAGCGGTGAAATAGGGGCGCGGGAGACCCAGTACTTC. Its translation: CSGEIGARETQYF.

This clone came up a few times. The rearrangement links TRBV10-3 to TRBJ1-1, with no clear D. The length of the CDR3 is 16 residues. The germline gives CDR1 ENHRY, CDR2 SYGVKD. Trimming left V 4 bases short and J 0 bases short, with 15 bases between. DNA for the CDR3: TGTGCCATCAGTGGTACCCAGCCGGGGTTGAACACTGAAGCTTTCTTT. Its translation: CAISGTQPGLNTEAFF.

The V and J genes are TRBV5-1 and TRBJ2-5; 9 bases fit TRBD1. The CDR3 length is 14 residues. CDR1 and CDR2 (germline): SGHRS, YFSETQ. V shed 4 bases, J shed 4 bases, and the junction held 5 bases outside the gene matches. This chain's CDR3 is CASSPTGGGETQYF. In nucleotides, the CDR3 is TGCGCCAGCAGCCCGACAGGGGGAGGAGAGACCCAGTACTTC.